The TCR beta chain described here comes from a study of blood T cell repertoires in COVID-19. Some clones are missing from TCRdb's copy, which holds only in-frame ones; the method was immunoSEQ multiplex PCR. The table records approximately 170,000 clones, 85% to 90% of them present only once. The specimen sequenced was peripheral blood. This TCR derives from a woman in her seventies with acute or convalescent COVID-19.

The chain's CDR3 is CASSQRDRAADTQYF. CDR3 sequence (DNA): TGCGCCAGCAGCCAGCGGGACAGGGCGGCAGATACGCAGTATTTT. This chain uses TRBV4-3 with TRBJ2-3, with 9 nucleotides matching TRBD1. The germline CDR1 and CDR2 sequences are LGHNA and YSLEER. V was pared by 3 bases and J by 4 bases, with 5 bases of the junction left unmatched. The CDR3 spans 15 residues.